The 8 T cell receptor beta chains in this list originate from one sample, sequenced in a study of shared clonotypes between healthy human individuals. CD45RO-negative, CCR7-positively selected cells formed the naive CD8 fraction, excluding terminally differentiated effector memory CD45RA+ cells. The data were produced by immunoSEQ multiplex PCR, yet TCRdb's version contains in-frame clones alone and is incomplete. The table has 1.5 million to 2.5 million clones, approximately 95% seen once. Material: naive CD8+ T cells sorted from blood. The receptors derive from a man aged 18 to 29 in good health.

The chain employs TRBV19 and TRBJ2-2, with TRBD2 matching over 12 bases. The CDR3 is 17 residues long. CDR1 and CDR2 from the germline V gene are LNHDA and SQIVND (reference sequence). Losses at the gene ends were 5 bases for V and 5 bases for J; bases not matched to a gene: 9. The CDR3: CASSPPLAGGRTGELFF. In DNA form, the CDR3 reads TGTGCCAGTAGTCCACCGCTAGCGGGGGGGAGGACCGGGGAGCTGTTTTTT. The full variable domain, completed using reference TRBV19 and TRBJ2-2, is DGGITQSPKYLFRKEGQNVTLSCEQNLNHDAMYWYRQDPGQGLRLIYYSQIVNDFQKGDIAEGYSVSREKKESFPLTVTSAQKNPTAFYLCASSPPLAGGRTGELFFGEGSRLTVL.

This clone was seen just once. The chain links TRBV4-1 to TRBJ2-1, with D hard to call. CDR1 MGHRA and CDR2 YSYEKL come from the germline V gene. V was shortened by 0 bases and J by 7 bases, with 7 bases between the two germline ends. This CDR3 has 13 amino acids. Here the CDR3 reads CASSQEWSNEQFF. CDR3 DNA sequence: TGCGCCAGCAGCCAAGAGTGGAGTAATGAGCAGTTCTTC.

The gene calls are TRBV2 and TRBJ2-7, with TRBD2 identical over 8 bases. Germline lookup yields CDR1 SNHLY and CDR2 FYNNEI. The trim removed 6 bases at V and 2 bases at J, leaving 3 bases unmatched. This CDR3 region has 13 residues. The DNA for the CDR3 is TGTGCCAGCAGGGGTAGCGGGACCTACGAGCAGTACTTC. This translates into CASRGSGTYEQYF.

This chain joins TRBV28 and TRBJ1-2; 8 bases are shared with TRBD1. CDR1 MDHEN and CDR2 SYDVKM come from the germline V gene. This CDR3 has 15 amino acids. The trim removed 1 base at V and 6 bases at J, leaving 7 bases unmatched. In DNA, the CDR3 is TGTGCCAGCAGTTTATACGGACAGGGAGGAAATGGCTACACCTTC. It encodes CASSLYGQGGNGYTF.

Worth noting for this clone: Distinct nucleotide sequences in the sample also encode this CDR3. This sequence joins TRBV27 and TRBJ2-1, with a tentative D call TRBD1 (6 bases). Germline CDR1 MNHEY, CDR2 SMNVEV (reference sequence). CDR3 length: 15 residues. V was pared by 4 bases and J by 0 bases, with 10 bases between. The CDR3 sequence: CASSSGTSSYNEQFF. The CDR3 nucleotides read TGTGCCAGCAGTTCCGGGACAAGCTCCTACAATGAGCAGTTCTTC.

The table lists this clone with a count of one. The V call is TRBV6-5, the J call TRBJ1-2; possibly TRBD1 for D (6 bases). There are 15 residues in the CDR3. The V end was cut by 0 bases, the J end by 6 bases, with 14 bases between. Germline V CDR1 and CDR2: MNHEY, SVGAGI. CDR3 nucleotides: TGTGCCAGCAGTTACTCGGAGGCAGGGGCAGATGGCTACACCTTC. Protein sequence: CASSYSEAGADGYTF.

V and J are TRBV4-1 and TRBJ2-5, with 7 bases aligning to TRBD1. The J call could be wrong; TRBJ2-7 is a better fit for the DNA end. The CDR3 contains 14 residues. Germline assignment: CDR1 MGHRA and CDR2 YSYEKL. CDR3 residues: CASSPKTGLYEQYF. As DNA, the CDR3 is TGCGCCAGCAGCCCGAAGACAGGGCTCTACGAGCAGTACTTC.

The chain employs TRBV15 and TRBJ1-5; D ambiguous. Germline CDR1 LNHNV, CDR2 YYDKDF (reference sequence). V was shortened by 8 bases and J by 0 bases, with 8 bases between the two germline ends. The CDR3 is made up of 13 amino acids. CDR3 residues: CATGPVSNQPQHF. The CDR3, as DNA: TGTGCCACCGGCCCGGTTAGCAATCAGCCCCAGCATTTT.